Included here is one T cell receptor (beta chain) sequence, with context. These data come from a study of blood T cell repertoires in COVID-19. Study-level background: Italy, Spain and the United States were the sources of the convalescent and acute COVID-19 samples. The cDNA or gDNA used as material had been derived from T cells, B-cell-depleted T cells, or PBMCs.

V shed 4 bases and J 8 bases; nucleotides not matched to a gene: 20. This CDR3 region has 19 residues. The germline V gene encodes CDR1 SGHKS and CDR2 YYEKEE (reference sequence). As processed by the authors: Reference gene primer amplification yielded estimated nucleated cell counts. Only in-frame clones appear in the TCRdb table, and some are missing; sequencing was by immunoSEQ multiplex PCR. That table furnishes V, J and clone size, whereas the DNA furnished D and trimming. The sample lists around 210,000 clones, 85% seen once, with less than 6.5% in the top ten. The clonotype was recovered from a middle-aged man with COVID-19, enrolled during active disease. The specimen was peripheral blood. This chain connects TRBV5-5 to TRBJ1-6, with 8 positions matching TRBD1. In DNA form, the CDR3 reads TGTGCCAGCAGCCTATATCTATTGAGGTCGGACAGGGTATATTCACCCCTCCACTTT. Translated, it gives CASSLYLLRSDRVYSPLHF.